This is a list of T cell receptor beta chains from one sample in a study of blood T cells in healthy people across ages. TCRdb ran MiXCR on the 5' RACE reads and lists one entry per CDR3 protein. The sample carries over 600,000 distinct CDR3 sequences, around three fifths recorded once. The sequencing sample was made of blood. These receptors came from a man aged 35-49 years in good health. The CDR3 runs from the conserved cysteine through the conserved F or W. The order of the fields is V gene, D gene, clone size, J gene, CDR3 protein, CDR3 DNA. The D gene is left open where the match is weak. Some rows mark clone size as missing; the rest say once, few, many or name a class of expanded clone.

>TRBV10-3|TRBD1|few|TRBJ1-1
CAISESKTGWTEAFF
TGTGCCATCAGTGAGTCGAAGACAGGGTGGACTGAAGCTTTCTTT
>TRBV9|NA|few|TRBJ2-5
CASSVGSGAQETQYF
TGTGCCAGCAGCGTCGGGTCCGGGGCACAAGAGACCCAGTACTTC
>TRBV29-1|NA|few|TRBJ2-5
CSVENQGETQYF
TGCAGCGTTGAGAACCAAGGGGAGACCCAGTACTTC
>TRBV5-1|NA|NA|TRBJ2-1
CASTPGYNEQFF
TGCGCCAGCACCCCGGGGTACAATGAGCAGTTCTTC
>TRBV9|NA|many|TRBJ2-3
CASSVAVTSDTQYF
TGTGCCAGCAGCGTAGCTGTGACGAGTGATACGCAGTATTTT
>TRBV2|NA|NA|TRBJ2-2
CASRSTSSNTGELFF
TGTGCCAGCAGATCGACAAGTTCGAACACCGGGGAGCTGTTTTTT
>TRBV25-1|NA|once|TRBJ1-1
CASSEGLVTEAFF
TGTGCCAGCAGTGAAGGATTGGTAACTGAAGCTTTCTTT
>TRBV20-1|TRBD2|NA|TRBJ2-7
CSARPGGRSYEQYF
TGCAGTGCTAGGCCCGGCGGGAGATCCTACGAGCAGTACTTC
>TRBV4-2|NA|few|TRBJ2-3
CASSQGSAGGTDTQYF
TGTGCCAGCAGCCAAGGATCAGCGGGTGGCACAGATACGCAGTATTTT
>TRBV11-2|TRBD2|NA|TRBJ2-3
CASSLAGGGLTDTQYF
TGTGCCAGCAGCTTAGCGGGCGGGGGACTAACAGATACGCAGTATTTT
>TRBV6-2/TRBV6-3|TRBD2|NA|TRBJ2-7
CASIRPSGRFNEQYF
TGTGCCAGCATTAGGCCGAGCGGGAGGTTCAACGAGCAGTACTTC
>TRBV20-1|NA|NA|TRBJ2-3
CSAPGRTDTQYF
TGCAGTGCCCCTGGAAGAACAGATACGCAGTATTTT
>TRBV9|TRBD1|few|TRBJ2-4
CASSVEPGQGIGNIQYF
TGTGCCAGCAGCGTGGAACCGGGACAGGGTATTGGGAACATTCAGTACTTC
>TRBV10-3|NA|NA|TRBJ1-2
CAISEPSGKGYGYTF
TGTGCCATCAGTGAGCCATCAGGGAAGGGCTATGGCTACACCTTC
>TRBV6-5|NA|few|TRBJ2-1
CASSYTGYNEQFF
TGTGCCAGCAGTTATACCGGATACAATGAGCAGTTCTTC
>TRBV29-1|NA|NA|TRBJ2-1
CSVEDHLGYRFF
TGCAGCGTTGAAGATCATCTGGGGTACCGGTTCTTC
>TRBV5-6|NA|few|TRBJ1-1
CASSLGPAGTEAFF
TGTGCCAGCAGCTTGGGTCCCGCCGGCACTGAAGCTTTCTTT
>TRBV29-1|NA|NA|TRBJ2-6
CSVEEVRGESSGANVLTF
TGCAGCGTTGAAGAAGTGCGCGGGGAGAGCTCTGGGGCCAACGTCCTGACTTTC
>TRBV6-1|TRBD2|NA|TRBJ2-3
CASSDLLAITQYF
TGTGCCAGCAGTGACCTACTAGCGATTACGCAGTATTTT
>TRBV6-2/TRBV6-3|TRBD1|NA|TRBJ1-1
CASSRGTGGGTEAFF
TGTGCCAGCAGTCGGGGGACAGGGGGAGGCACTGAAGCTTTCTTT
>TRBV6-2/TRBV6-3|NA|few|TRBJ2-1
CASSPWLNNEQFF
TGTGCCAGCAGCCCTTGGCTAAACAATGAGCAGTTCTTC
>TRBV12-3/TRBV12-4|NA|NA|TRBJ1-6
CASSLAHGGSPLHF
TGTGCCAGCAGTTTAGCGCACGGGGGTTCACCCCTCCACTTT
>TRBV12-3/TRBV12-4|TRBD1|once|TRBJ1-1
CASRGTVPEAFF
TGTGCCAGCAGGGGGACAGTCCCTGAAGCTTTCTTT
>TRBV5-6|TRBD1|NA|TRBJ1-5
CASSLRTGGNSYQPQHF
TGTGCCAGCAGCTTAAGAACAGGGGGGAATAGCTATCAGCCCCAGCATTTT
>TRBV5-4|NA|NA|TRBJ2-1
CASSLITGEQFF
TGTGCCAGCAGTTTGATTACCGGTGAGCAGTTCTTC
>TRBV29-1|NA|NA|TRBJ2-3
CSGKYLITDTQYF
TGCAGCGGGAAGTATTTGATCACAGATACGCAGTATTTT
>TRBV10-2|TRBD2|few|TRBJ2-5
CASKGLEETQYF
TGCGCCAGCAAGGGACTAGAGGAGACCCAGTACTTC
>TRBV6-6|NA|NA|TRBJ2-2
CASSSPGQRNTGELFF
TGTGCCAGCAGTTCCCCCGGACAGAGGAACACCGGGGAGCTGTTTTTT
>TRBV27|NA|NA|TRBJ2-7
CASSAAYNEQYF
TGTGCCAGCAGTGCCGCCTACAATGAGCAGTACTTC
>TRBV28|NA|NA|TRBJ1-2
CASGGGGAGYGYTF
TGTGCCAGCGGGGGCGGGGGGGCTGGCTATGGCTACACCTTC
>TRBV7-2|TRBD1|NA|TRBJ1-2
CASSLGDWTGGGYTF
TGTGCCAGCAGCCTAGGGGATTGGACAGGGGGAGGCTACACCTTC
>TRBV28|NA|NA|TRBJ1-2
CASRTASFNYGYTF
TGTGCCAGCAGGACCGCCAGTTTTAACTATGGCTACACCTTC